The 32 T cell receptor beta chains given below trace back to one sample, sequenced in a study of blood T cells in healthy people across ages. Using a J-beta primer mix together with a sample-barcoded 5' primer, a second PCR was run for roughly 6 to 11 cycles. MiXCR, run by TCRdb on the 5' RACE reads, gives a single entry per CDR3 protein. Of about 620,000 distinct CDR3 sequences in the sample, more than 20% were seen once. Sequences were obtained from blood. These receptors originate from a man aged 65-85 years in good health.

This clonotype came up a few times. The chain couples TRBV2 to TRBJ2-2; 7 bases are a match to TRBD1. With 8 bases clipped from V and 1 base from J, the junction kept 1 base outside the gene matches. CDR1 SNHLY and CDR2 FYNNEI come from the germline V gene. CDR3 length equals 13 residues. Here the CDR3 reads CASGTENTGELFF. CDR3 nucleotide sequence: TGTGCCAGCGGGACAGAGAACACCGGGGAGCTGTTTTTT.

This clonotype was picked up a small number of times. This rearrangement joins TRBV25-1 to TRBJ2-5, with a possible D match to TRBD2 (6 bases). Germline loops: CDR1 MGHDK, CDR2 SYGVNS. Trimming cost V 3 bases and J 4 bases, with 21 bases left between them. The CDR3 consists of 17 residues. In DNA, the CDR3 is TGTGCCAGCAGTGACCCGGCCAAGGGTCACGGGGGAGAGACCCAGTACTTC. Its translation: CASSDPAKGHGGETQYF. Combining the CDR3 with reference TRBV25-1 and TRBJ2-5 gives the whole variable domain EADIYQTPRYLVIGTGKKITLECSQTMGHDKMYWYQQDPGMELHLIHYSYGVNSTEKGDLSSESTVSRIRTEHFPLTLESARPSHTSQYLCASSDPAKGHGGETQYFGPGTRLLVL.

This clonotype was seen a few times. The rearrangement joins TRBV9 to TRBJ1-2; TRBD1 matches at 12 bases. V lost 4 bases and J lost 8; bases outside the gene matches: 9. Germline CDR1 reads SGDLS; CDR2 reads YYNGEE. The CDR3 spans 15 residues. This CDR3 reads CASSTQGTGGYGYTF. The CDR3 DNA follows: TGTGCCAGCAGCACCCAAGGGACAGGGGGCTACGGCTACACCTTC.

To note about this clonotype: Germline is not matched at one junction end, which may reflect a read error. The DNA for the CDR3 is TGTGCCAGCAGTTACTCGCGGACGGCTACTAGTGAAAAACTGTTTTTT. The encoded protein is CASSYSRTATSEKLFF. The V gene is TRBV6-2 or TRBV6-3, the J gene TRBJ1-4; the D is unclear. The germline CDR1 and CDR2 sequences are MNHEY and SVGEGT. The CDR3 has 16 residues.

This rearrangement joins TRBV20-1 to TRBJ2-1, with 14 bases fitting TRBD2. CDR3 length: 14 residues. Trimming removed 4 bases from V and 8 bases from J; junction bases left unmatched: 4. The germline CDR1 and CDR2 sequences are DFQATT and SNEGSKA (reference sequence). CDR3 DNA: TGCAGTGCTACGACTAGCGGGAGGGCCCATGAGCAGTTCTTC. It yields the protein CSATTSGRAHEQFF.

The chain links TRBV12-3 or TRBV12-4 to TRBJ2-2, with 8 bases that match TRBD1. Unmatched junction bases numbered 9, after V lost 1 base and J lost 8 bases. The CDR3 is 16 amino acids. This chain's CDR3 is CASSLEDRVSQGELFF. CDR3 in DNA: TGTGCCAGCAGTTTAGAGGACAGGGTCTCTCAAGGGGAGCTGTTTTTT.

There are many counts of this clonotype. The chain uses TRBV5-1 and TRBJ2-6; unclear D gene. The CDR3 spans 14 residues. The germline V and J ends were trimmed by 6 bases and 0 bases, with 7 bases remaining between them. Germline V gives CDR1 SGHRS, CDR2 YFSETQ. CDR3 region: CASKNGSGANVLTF. In DNA, the CDR3 is TGCGCCAGCAAGAACGGCTCTGGGGCCAACGTCCTGACTTTC.

This clonotype was seen ten or more times. V usage is TRBV28 and J usage is TRBJ2-1; 13 positions agree with TRBD2. The J segment lost 7 bases and the V segment lost 4 bases, leaving 7 bases of the junction unmatched. Germline V gene lookup returns CDR1 MDHEN and CDR2 SYDVKM. The CDR3 spans 16 residues. CDR3 DNA: TGTGCCAGCAGTTACCGGACTAGCGGGAGAGGGAATGAGCAGTTCTTC. Its translation is CASSYRTSGRGNEQFF.

This clonotype appeared a few times. The chain combines TRBV19 with TRBJ2-1; 15 bases agree with TRBD2. J was trimmed by 3 bases and V by 6 bases; bases with no gene match: 9. The CDR3 sequence is 18 residues long. CDR1 is LNHDA and CDR2 is SQIVND in the germline V gene (reference sequence). The CDR3 DNA reads as TGTGCCAGTAGCCCACCCGGACTAGCGGGAGGGTTCTACAATGAGCAGTTCTTC. Its translation is CASSPPGLAGGFYNEQFF.

The chain combines TRBV12-3 or TRBV12-4 with TRBJ2-7, with TRBD1 matching over 10 bases. The V gene end was trimmed by 7 bases and the J gene end by 5 bases; junction bases not matched to a gene: 5. The length of the CDR3 is 13 residues. The CDR3 DNA is TGTGCCAGCAACCGACAGGGGGCGGACGAGCAGTACTTC. It yields the protein CASNRQGADEQYF.

In this sample, this clonotype turned up a few times. The rearrangement links TRBV24-1 to TRBJ2-1; TRBD2 matches 8 bases. The J segment lost 4 bases and the V segment lost 0 bases, leaving 4 bases of the junction unmatched. Germline CDR1 KGHDR, CDR2 SFDVKD. The CDR3 is 16 amino acids. The CDR3 nucleotides read TGTGCCACCAGTGATTTGGGAGCGGGGGTTTACAATGAGCAGTTCTTC. This gives the protein CATSDLGAGVYNEQFF.

This clonotype has at least ten counts. The J gene is TRBJ2-7, the V gene TRBV4-3; D is perhaps TRBD2 (5 bases). V was pared by 1 base and J by 0 bases, with 10 bases between. The CDR3 contains 15 residues. Looked up from germline, CDR1 is LGHNA and CDR2 is YSLEER. The CDR3 sequence: CASSQGSRGSYEQYF. The DNA of the CDR3 is TGCGCCAGCAGCCAAGGGAGTCGGGGCTCCTACGAGCAGTACTTC.

V usage is TRBV18 and J usage is TRBJ2-1, with TRBD2 matching 8 bases. CDR3 length: 12 residues. Germline lookup yields CDR1 KGHSH and CDR2 LQKENI. J gave up 13 bases and V 1 base, and 3 bases lay outside the gene matches. The CDR3 bases are TGTGCCAGCTCACCACAGCGGGAGACTCAGTTCTTC. This gives the protein CASSPQRETQFF.

The chain uses TRBV20-1 and TRBJ2-4, with D possibly matching TRBD1 (5 bases). Trimming left V 6 bases short and J 0 bases short, with 12 bases between. In germline, CDR1 is DFQATT, CDR2 SNEGSKA (reference sequence). The CDR3 spans 14 residues. CDR3 region: CSAPKGIAKNIQYF. CDR3 nucleotides: TGCAGTGCCCCAAAGGGGATAGCCAAAAACATTCAGTACTTC.

This chain connects TRBV13 to TRBJ2-5; TRBD1 might be the D (5 bases). Per the germline V gene, CDR1 is PRHDT and CDR2 is FYEKMQ (reference sequence). The CDR3 consists of 16 residues. V was cut by 4 bases and J by 4 bases, with 19 bases left in between. CDR3 nucleotides: TGTGCCAGCAGCTGGGGAAGGGGCCAGGGTGCAGAGACCCAGTACTTC. Residues: CASSWGRGQGAETQYF. Variable domain in full (rest from reference TRBV13 and TRBJ2-5): AAGVIQSPRHLIKEKRETATLKCYPIPRHDTVYWYQQGPGQDPQFLISFYEKMQSDKGSIPDRFSAQQFSDYHSELNMSSLELGDSALYFCASSWGRGQGAETQYFGPGTRLLVL.

The chain is built from TRBV25-1 and TRBJ2-2; D unclear. Germline CDR1 and CDR2: MGHDK and SYGVNS. CDR3 length equals 14 residues. V was cut by 3 bases and J by 0 bases, with 5 bases left in between. This CDR3 reads CASSDIPNTGELFF. The CDR3 nucleotides read TGTGCCAGCAGTGATATCCCGAACACCGGGGAGCTGTTTTTT. The full variable domain, with the rest looked up from reference TRBV25-1 and TRBJ2-2, is EADIYQTPRYLVIGTGKKITLECSQTMGHDKMYWYQQDPGMELHLIHYSYGVNSTEKGDLSSESTVSRIRTEHFPLTLESARPSHTSQYLCASSDIPNTGELFFGEGSRLTVL.

V and J are TRBV6-5 and TRBJ2-1; no clear D. The CDR3 runs 15 residues. V dropped 0 bases and J dropped 1 base, with 7 bases sitting between them. Germline values: CDR1 MNHEY, CDR2 SVGAGI. The CDR3 DNA is TGTGCCAGCAGTTACTCCACGAGGTCCTACAATGAGCAGTTCTTC. Its translation: CASSYSTRSYNEQFF.

The chain uses TRBV6-2 or TRBV6-3 and TRBJ2-5, with a tentative D call TRBD1 (6 bases). The DNA end is a closer match to TRBJ2-7, so the J assignment may be wrong. Germline assignment: CDR1 MNHEY and CDR2 SVGEGT. The CDR3 is 15 amino acids. CDR3: CASSPNRVSTYEQYF. CDR3 coding DNA: TGTGCCAGCAGTCCAAACAGGGTCAGCACCTACGAGCAGTACTTC.

This chain links TRBV27 with TRBJ1-2, with a weak D call TRBD1 (6 bases). The V end was cut by 4 bases, the J end by 1 base, with 22 bases between. The germline CDR1 and CDR2 sequences are MNHEY and SMNVEV (reference sequence). The CDR3 totals 18 residues. The CDR3 protein is CASSSTQKGTGLNYGYTF. In DNA form, the CDR3 reads TGTGCCAGCAGTTCTACCCAGAAGGGAACAGGGCTTAACTATGGCTACACCTTC.

This chain connects TRBV11-2 to TRBJ2-1; a possible D gene is TRBD2 (7 bases). The ends were cut back, 3 bases at V and 9 bases at J, with 21 bases in the middle. Germline CDR1 and CDR2: SGHAT and FQNNGV. CDR3 size: 16 residues. The CDR3 coding sequence is TGTGCCAGCAGCTTTGGGACTAAAAAGGTGGGGGCTGAGCAGTTCTTC. This codes for CASSFGTKKVGAEQFF.

The genes are TRBV4-3 and TRBJ2-7; tentatively, D is TRBD1 (6 bases). Trimming left V 2 bases short and J 6 bases short, with 11 bases between. Germline V gene lookup returns CDR1 LGHNA and CDR2 YSLEER. The CDR3 runs to 13 residues. This CDR3 is CASSQNRRGEQYF. For the CDR3, the DNA is TGCGCCAGCAGCCAAAACCGCAGGGGCGAGCAGTACTTC.

This chain connects TRBV20-1 to TRBJ2-3; weak D call: TRBD1 (6 bases). Germline values: CDR1 DFQATT, CDR2 SNEGSKA (reference sequence). This CDR3 spans 17 amino acids. V dropped 3 bases and J dropped 2 bases, with 21 bases sitting between them. Here the CDR3 DNA reads TGCAGTGCTAGGGGGTTCAAGCCAGGGGCCTTCACAGATACGCAGTATTTT. This translates into CSARGFKPGAFTDTQYF.

The genes are TRBV5-6 and TRBJ1-5, with 7 bases lining up with TRBD1. Germline CDR1 SGHDT, CDR2 YYEEEE. V dropped 1 base and J dropped 7; count of bases not matched to a gene: 8. The CDR3 covers 15 residues. CDR3 residues: CASSLKGDRWQPQHF. CDR3 coding DNA: TGTGCCAGCAGCTTGAAGGGGGACAGATGGCAGCCCCAGCATTTT.

This clonotype has just a few counts. The chain employs TRBV4-1 and TRBJ2-4; D remains unclear. The CDR3 loop spans 14 amino acids. The V gene lost 1 base and the J gene lost 6 bases, with 10 bases spanning the gap. Germline values: CDR1 MGHRA, CDR2 YSYEKL. The CDR3 DNA follows: TGCGCCAGCAGCCAAGCTTTTGGCGTAAACATTCAGTACTTC. Its translation is CASSQAFGVNIQYF.

This clonotype was observed a handful of times. The genes are TRBV6-6 and TRBJ2-5, with D perhaps assigned TRBD1 or TRBD2 (5 bases each). CDR1 is MNHNY and CDR2 is SVGAGI in the germline V gene (reference sequence). The germline V and J ends were trimmed by 6 bases and 3 bases, with 11 bases remaining between them. The CDR3 spans 13 residues. In DNA form, the CDR3 reads TGTGCCAGCAGCAAGGGACCCGAAGAGACCCAGTACTTC. This encodes CASSKGPEETQYF.

This clonotype was recorded a few times. The chain couples TRBV6-5 to TRBJ2-3; D may correspond to TRBD1 or TRBD2 (5 bases each). Trimming left V 5 bases short and J 1 base short, with 13 bases between. Per germline, CDR1 MNHEY and CDR2 SVGAGI. The CDR3 sequence is 15 residues long. CDR3 sequence reads: CASSISRGGTDTQYF. In DNA, the CDR3 is TGTGCCAGCAGTATATCGAGGGGAGGCACAGATACGCAGTATTTT.

This clonotype was found many times. The V gene is TRBV20-1, the J gene TRBJ2-3, with D possibly TRBD2 on 6 matching bases. V was clipped by 3 bases and J by 1 base, with 11 bases between them. CDR3 length: 14 amino acids. Germline CDR1 and CDR2: DFQATT and SNEGSKA (reference sequence). The CDR3 protein is CSASSGRGTDTQYF. CDR3 coding DNA: TGCAGTGCTAGTAGCGGTCGGGGCACAGATACGCAGTATTTT.

Only a few counts were recorded for this clonotype. This sequence joins TRBV12-3 or TRBV12-4 and TRBJ2-5; 9 nucleotides line up with TRBD1. V lost 5 bases to trimming and J lost 11 bases; unmatched junction nucleotides: 12. There are 14 residues in the CDR3. The CDR3 protein is CASSRPGQGREQYF. CDR3 in DNA: TGTGCCAGCAGTCGTCCGGGACAGGGTCGGGAGCAGTACTTC.

J is TRBJ1-2 and V is TRBV2; TRBD1 matches at 9 bases. There are 14 residues in the CDR3. V shed 6 bases and J 5 bases; nucleotides not matched to a gene: 7. CDR1 is SNHLY, CDR2 FYNNEI, per germline. The CDR3 sequence: CASRTGTGNYGYTF. The CDR3 coding sequence is TGTGCCAGCAGAACCGGGACAGGGAATTATGGCTACACCTTC.

The V and J genes are TRBV5-4 and TRBJ2-7; D possibly matches TRBD1 or TRBD2 (5 bases each). Trimming removed 4 bases from V and 0 bases from J, with 17 bases in between. The germline V gene encodes CDR1 SGHNT and CDR2 YYREEE (reference sequence). This CDR3 spans 16 amino acids. The CDR3 loop is CASSPTPGRSSYEQYF. For the CDR3, the DNA is TGTGCCAGCAGCCCTACGCCGGGACGAAGCTCCTACGAGCAGTACTTC.

This clonotype was seen more than once but under ten times. The chain couples TRBV20-1 to TRBJ2-5; TRBD1 or TRBD2 may be the D gene (6 bases each). Germline V gene sequence: CDR1 DFQATT, CDR2 SNEGSKA (reference sequence). Trimming removed 5 bases at V and 11 bases at J, with 21 bases between. The CDR3 is 13 residues long. The CDR3: CSAATGGAGEQYF. DNA for the CDR3: TGCAGTGCTGCCACTGGCGGGGCAGGGGAGCAGTACTTC.

The CDR3 here is CASSPPKLAEAFF. In DNA form, the CDR3 reads TGTGCCAGCTCACCACCCAAGTTAGCTGAAGCTTTCTTT. The rearrangement joins TRBV18 to TRBJ1-1, with D hard to call. This CDR3 is built from 13 residues. Germline CDR1 and CDR2: KGHSH and LQKENI. V gave up 0 bases and J gave up 6 bases, with 8 bases separating them.